This T cell receptor (beta chain) was identified in a study of T cells after yellow fever vaccination. MiXCR, run by TCRdb on the 5' RACE reads, gives a single entry per CDR3 protein. The table lists 500,000 to 650,000 distinct CDR3 sequences, about 17% of them singletons. Trimming removed 7 bases at V and 3 bases at J, with 13 bases between. This CDR3 has 14 residues. The germline gives CDR1 ENHRY, CDR2 SYGVKD. This chain joins TRBV10-3 and TRBJ1-5; D uncertain. The TCR sequence derives from a young man who received the YFV17D yellow fever vaccine. This specimen was PBMCs, taken 4 to 5 days after the first yellow fever vaccination. For the CDR3, the DNA is TGTGCCATCAAGGCAGATACTTACAATCAGCCCCAGCATTTT. Its translation: CAIKADTYNQPQHF.